Listed below are T cell receptor beta chains from one sample, sequenced in a study of breast tumors, draining lymph nodes, adjacent tissues. Using its own MiXCR run on the multiplex PCR reads, TCRdb lists one record per CDR3 protein. Altogether 290,000 or so distinct CDR3 sequences are present, 30% to 35% being singletons, with the ten largest covering about 1%. Material for sequencing was axillary lymph node tissue. The receptors originated from a female donor with breast cancer. Some clones in this sample may be carry-over from other donors' samples. CDR3s include the opening cysteine and the closing phenylalanine or tryptophan. Fields, in order: clone size, V gene, D gene, J gene, CDR3 DNA, CDR3 protein. A D gene is named only where the DNA matches it firmly. Rows give clone size only sometimes, using once, few, many, or a class for an expanded clone.

clone_size: many
v_call: TRBV19
d_call: TRBD2
j_call: TRBJ2-1
cdr3_nt: TGTGCCAGTAGTTGGACTAGCGGCGCCTACAATGAGCAGTTCTTC
cdr3_aa: CASSWTSGAYNEQFF

clone_size: many
v_call: TRBV6-2/TRBV6-3
d_call: .
j_call: TRBJ1-2
cdr3_nt: TGTGCCAGCAGTGGAGTTGGCTATGGCTACACCTTC
cdr3_aa: CASSGVGYGYTF

clone_size: many
v_call: TRBV4-2
d_call: .
j_call: TRBJ1-3
cdr3_nt: TGTGCCAGCAGCCACGGGGGCGGAAGCTCTGGAAACACCATATATTTT
cdr3_aa: CASSHGGGSSGNTIYF

clone_size: many
v_call: TRBV20-1
d_call: .
j_call: TRBJ2-7
cdr3_nt: TGCAGTGCTCCCTCGCGGAGGGGGGGAACCTACGAGCAGTACTTC
cdr3_aa: CSAPSRRGGTYEQYF

clone_size: many
v_call: TRBV20-1
d_call: .
j_call: TRBJ1-4
cdr3_nt: TGCAGTGCTAGAGATCAGTCGGGCGGGAATGAAAAACTGTTTTTT
cdr3_aa: CSARDQSGGNEKLFF

clone_size: .
v_call: TRBV5-6
d_call: TRBD2
j_call: TRBJ2-7
cdr3_nt: TGCGCCAGAAGCTCGGGACTATCTTACTACGAGCAGTACTTC
cdr3_aa: CARSSGLSYYEQYF

clone_size: many
v_call: TRBV15
d_call: .
j_call: TRBJ2-2
cdr3_nt: TGTGCCACCTCCAGACCGGCTGAGTTAGGGGAGCTGTTTTTT
cdr3_aa: CATSRPAELGELFF

clone_size: many
v_call: TRBV9
d_call: .
j_call: TRBJ2-1
cdr3_nt: TGTGCCAGCAGCTCCGGGGCGGCCAATGAGCAGTTCTTC
cdr3_aa: CASSSGAANEQFF

clone_size: .
v_call: TRBV28
d_call: .
j_call: TRBJ2-2
cdr3_nt: TGTGCCAGCAGTCCCCCCCGGGGCAACACCGGGGAGCTGTTTTTT
cdr3_aa: CASSPPRGNTGELFF

clone_size: .
v_call: TRBV7-9
d_call: .
j_call: TRBJ2-2
cdr3_nt: TGTGCCAGCAGCCTAGCGTCACCGGGTACCGGGGAGCTGTATTTT
cdr3_aa: CASSLASPGTGELYF

clone_size: .
v_call: TRBV28
d_call: TRBD1
j_call: TRBJ2-7
cdr3_nt: TGTGCCAGCAGTTTAGACCGGGACAGCGAGCAGTACTTC
cdr3_aa: CASSLDRDSEQYF

clone_size: many
v_call: TRBV12-5
d_call: TRBD1
j_call: TRBJ2-5
cdr3_nt: TGTGCTAGTGGCACAGGGACAGAGCAAGAGACCCAGTACTTC
cdr3_aa: CASGTGTEQETQYF

clone_size: few
v_call: TRBV11-2
d_call: .
j_call: TRBJ2-1
cdr3_nt: TGTGCCAGCGGCTTAGATGGGAATGAGCAGTTCTTC
cdr3_aa: CASGLDGNEQFF

clone_size: many
v_call: TRBV18
d_call: .
j_call: TRBJ2-5
cdr3_nt: TGTGCCAGCTCACCAGAGGCAGAGCTCCAAGAGACCCAGTACTTC
cdr3_aa: CASSPEAELQETQYF

clone_size: few
v_call: TRBV11-3
d_call: TRBD1
j_call: TRBJ2-5
cdr3_nt: TGTGCCAGCAGCTTAGGCCTACTGACAGGGGGCAGAGGGCATGTAGAGACCCAGTACTTC
cdr3_aa: CASSLGLLTGGRGHVETQYF

clone_size: .
v_call: TRBV19
d_call: .
j_call: TRBJ1-3
cdr3_nt: TGTGCCAGTAGTATCTGGGGGAGCACCATATATTTT
cdr3_aa: CASSIWGSTIYF

clone_size: few
v_call: TRBV27
d_call: .
j_call: TRBJ2-3
cdr3_nt: TGTGCCAGCAGTTCGCAGGGGTCGCCTCGCACAGATACGCAGTATTTT
cdr3_aa: CASSSQGSPRTDTQYF

clone_size: many
v_call: TRBV19
d_call: .
j_call: TRBJ2-1
cdr3_nt: TGTGCCAGTAGTACAAGGGGGACTTACAATGAGCAGTTCTTC
cdr3_aa: CASSTRGTYNEQFF

clone_size: .
v_call: TRBV5-1
d_call: .
j_call: TRBJ1-4
cdr3_nt: TGCGCCAGCAGCTGGGGGGAGAGGAATGAAAAACTGTTTTTT
cdr3_aa: CASSWGERNEKLFF

clone_size: many
v_call: TRBV4-1
d_call: .
j_call: TRBJ2-5
cdr3_nt: TGCGCCAGCAGCCAAGATGGAGGATACCAAGAGACCCAGTACTTC
cdr3_aa: CASSQDGGYQETQYF

clone_size: many
v_call: TRBV24-1
d_call: TRBD1
j_call: TRBJ1-2
cdr3_nt: TGTGCCACCAGTGATTCCCTGACAGGGGTCAGCCACTACACCTTC
cdr3_aa: CATSDSLTGVSHYTF

clone_size: few
v_call: TRBV27
d_call: TRBD1
j_call: TRBJ2-7
cdr3_nt: TGTGCCAGCAAAAAAACAGGGGAGAGCTCCTACGAGCAGTACTTC
cdr3_aa: CASKKTGESSYEQYF

clone_size: few
v_call: TRBV5-6
d_call: TRBD2
j_call: TRBJ2-2
cdr3_nt: TGTGCCAGCAGCTTGGGCTCTAGCGGGAGTTCCGGGGAGCTGTTTTTT
cdr3_aa: CASSLGSSGSSGELFF

clone_size: few
v_call: TRBV5-1
d_call: TRBD2
j_call: TRBJ2-1
cdr3_nt: TGCGCCAGCAGCCCAAGGATAGCGGGAGGAGGTAATGAGCAGCTCTTC
cdr3_aa: CASSPRIAGGGNEQLF